This T cell receptor beta chain was observed in a study of shared clonotypes between healthy human individuals. Study at large: Donor ages ranged 18 to 49 years: a couple of women, a few men. General study results and limits: Four donors shared about 4.5% of their naive CD4 clonotypes.

Regarding this clone: The antigen is undetermined.

The CDR3 consists of 15 residues. The germline V and J ends were trimmed by 1 base and 3 bases, with 13 bases remaining between them. The germline V gene encodes CDR1 LGHNA and CDR2 YSLEER. CD45RO-negative, CCR7-selected cells formed the naive CD8 fraction, which excluded terminally differentiated effector memory CD45RA+ cells. Profiling relied on immunoSEQ multiplex PCR, and the TCRdb table lists in-frame clones only, not all of them. This table holds fewer than 850,000 clones, around 96% found once. This chain joins TRBV4-3 and TRBJ2-7, with D tentatively TRBD1 (5 bases). The sample comprised naive CD8+ T cells sorted from blood. This TCR derives from a man younger than 45 in good health. The CDR3 sequence: CASSQVLDRYYEQYF. The DNA of the CDR3 is TGCGCCAGCAGCCAAGTCCTCGACAGATACTACGAGCAGTACTTC.